This T cell receptor (beta chain) is drawn from a study of T cell responses to AZD1222 COVID-19 vaccine. Study summary: Second-dose recipients at about 4 or about 12 weeks were treated as one pooled group. Study outcomes and limitations: Repertoire collection took place solely once the T cell response had peaked. Within unmutated variant regions lay the reported targets of nearly half of spike-specific TCRs.

Produced via immunoSEQ multiplex PCR; TCRdb's table is partial and in-frame only. Of more than 95,000 clones listed, over 75% are singletons. Concerning this clone: Its antigen remains unknown.

Sequencing used peripheral blood, obtained on day 0 of AZD1222 vaccination. The receptor was isolated from an adult in good health.

CDR3 nucleotides: TGTGCCAGCAGCCAGGGGATACTTAGCTCCTACAATGAGCAGTTCTTC. Its translation is CASSQGILSSYNEQFF. V is TRBV4-2 and J is TRBJ2-1; D gene uncertain. The V gene's germline CDR1 is LGHNA and CDR2 YNFKEQ. V was cut by 3 bases and J by 0 bases, with 12 bases left in between. The CDR3 has 16 amino acids.